This paragraph covers one T cell receptor beta chain sequence. The data stem from a study of glioma-infiltrating T cells after dendritic cell vaccination. About the research overall: Treatment, given 2003 to 2012, was autologous tumor lysate-pulsed dendritic cell vaccination.

The CDR3 sequence is 14 residues long. Germline CDR1 and CDR2: ENHRY and SYGVKD. The V and J ends lost 4 bases and 4 bases, in that order; junction bases with no gene match: 6. Profiling relied on immunoSEQ multiplex PCR, and the TCRdb table lists in-frame clones only, not all of them. The sample yields about 76,000 clones, roughly 84% seen once. The sample's time point: after dendritic cell vaccination, including at tumor progression/relapse. The chain is built from TRBV10-3 and TRBJ2-7; 8 bases fit TRBD2. The TCR was taken from a human donor with glioblastoma. The material sequenced was blood, taken after dendritic cell vaccination. In DNA, the CDR3 is TGTGCCATCAGTGTGACTAGCGCAGGTTACGAGCAGTACTTC. Its protein is CAISVTSAGYEQYF.